A single sample gave rise to the 32 T cell receptor beta chains below, sequenced in a study of shared clonotypes between healthy human individuals. Only in-frame clones appear in the TCRdb table, and some are missing; sequencing was by immunoSEQ multiplex PCR. The data hold over a million clones, with roughly 95% observed a single time. Source material: naive CD4+ T cells sorted from blood. Subset reported: CD45RA+ positively selected. Receptors were obtained from a man aged 25 to 40 in good health.

The genes are TRBV28 and TRBJ1-2, with D unclear. The germline CDR1 and CDR2 sequences are MDHEN and SYDVKM. The ends were cut back, 3 bases at V and 8 bases at J, with 13 bases in the middle. The CDR3 extends over 13 amino acids. CDR3 amino acids: CASSLSVRRGYTF. CDR3 nucleotides: TGTGCCAGCAGTTTGTCCGTCAGGAGGGGCTACACCTTC.

This chain connects TRBV6-5 to TRBJ2-7, with D maybe TRBD1 (5 bases). CDR3 size: 15 residues. Germline assignment: CDR1 MNHEY and CDR2 SVGAGI. The germline V and J ends were trimmed by 6 bases and 1 base, with 16 bases remaining between them. CDR3 coding DNA: TGTGCCAGCAGCTCAAAACAGGAATATTCCTACGAGCAGTACTTC. Protein sequence: CASSSKQEYSYEQYF.

V and J are TRBV7-9 and TRBJ2-7; tentative D call: TRBD2 (6 bases). Per germline, CDR1 SEHNR and CDR2 FQNEAQ (reference sequence). The CDR3 has 16 amino acids. Trimming removed 4 bases from V and 2 bases from J, with 18 bases in between. In DNA, the CDR3 is TGTGCCAGCAGCTCAAGGCACGGGACTGGGGCCTACGAGCAGTACTTC. It encodes CASSSRHGTGAYEQYF.

This chain uses TRBV9 with TRBJ1-2; D is possibly TRBD1 (5 bases). V was cut by 0 bases and J by 8 bases, with 14 bases left in between. CDR1 and CDR2 from the germline V gene are SGDLS and YYNGEE. The CDR3 sequence is 14 residues long. The CDR3 DNA follows: TGTGCCAGCAGCGTAGCAGGGCAGCAGAGCGGCTACACCTTC. It specifies CASSVAGQQSGYTF.

The CDR3 reads CASSPSGGLYEQYF. The CDR3 DNA is TGCGCCAGCAGCCCCTCAGGGGGGTTATACGAGCAGTACTTC. V is TRBV5-1 and J is TRBJ2-7, with TRBD1 as a possible D gene (7 bases). The CDR3 length is 14 residues. Germline lookup yields CDR1 SGHRS and CDR2 YFSETQ. Trimming left V 4 bases short and J 4 bases short, with 15 bases between.

This rearrangement joins TRBV7-9 to TRBJ2-1; possible D gene TRBD1, 6 bases. Germline CDR1 SEHNR, CDR2 FQNEAQ (reference sequence). The CDR3 extends over 13 amino acids. The V end lost 1 base, the J end lost 15 bases, and 16 bases lay between the germline ends. The CDR3 reads CASSLGSSTGGFF. In DNA form, the CDR3 reads TGTGCCAGCAGCTTAGGGAGCTCGACAGGCGGGTTCTTC.

The chain recombines TRBV29-1 with TRBJ2-1, with D possibly matching TRBD1 (6 bases). CDR1 is SQVTM and CDR2 is ANQGSEA in the germline V gene. This CDR3 is built from 14 residues. V shed 7 bases and J shed 12 bases, with 25 bases lying between them. This chain's CDR3 is CSARAGALREGQFF. CDR3 nucleotide sequence: TGCAGCGCCAGAGCAGGGGCTTTACGTGAGGGGCAGTTCTTC.

The chain recombines TRBV18 with TRBJ2-7; 7 nucleotides align to TRBD2. The CDR3 spans 14 residues. The V and J ends lost 3 bases and 6 bases, in that order; junction bases with no gene match: 8. CDR1 is KGHSH and CDR2 is LQKENI in the germline V gene. The CDR3 reads CASSPGGKRTEQYF. In DNA form, the CDR3 reads TGTGCCAGCTCACCCGGGGGGAAAAGGACCGAGCAGTACTTC.

The chain employs TRBV10-1 and TRBJ2-3; TRBD1 aligns across 8 bases. V shed 4 bases and J 4 bases; nucleotides not matched to a gene: 4. The CDR3 totals 14 residues. Germline V gene lookup returns CDR1 WNHNN and CDR2 SYGVQD (reference sequence). Written as DNA, the CDR3 is TGCGCCAGCAGTGTGGGACAGGTAGCAGATACGCAGTATTTT. It translates to CASSVGQVADTQYF.

The chain has TRBV4-1 and TRBJ2-7; 10 bases agree with TRBD2. The V segment lost 3 bases and the J segment 3 bases; nucleotides outside the gene matches: 8. CDR3 length equals 16 residues. CDR1 and CDR2 from the germline V gene are MGHRA and YSYEKL. CDR3 protein: CASSQGSGRTIYEQYF. The DNA of the CDR3 is TGCGCCAGCAGCCAGGGTAGCGGGAGGACTATCTACGAGCAGTACTTC.

The gene calls are TRBV7-2 and TRBJ2-7; 7 bases line up with TRBD2. Losses at the gene ends were 4 bases for V and 2 bases for J; bases not matched to a gene: 2. CDR1 and CDR2 from the germline V gene are SGHTA and FQGNSA. This CDR3 has 13 residues. The CDR3 DNA sequence: TGTGCCAGCAGCTATGGGGGGGCCTACGAGCAGTACTTC. Protein product: CASSYGGAYEQYF. Full variable domain (remainder filled in from reference TRBV7-2 and TRBJ2-7): GAGVSQSPSNKVTEKGKDVELRCDPISGHTALYWYRQSLGQGLEFLIYFQGNSAPDKSGLPSDRFSAERTGGSVSTLTIQRTQQEDSAVYLCASSYGGAYEQYFGPGTRLTVT.

The rearrangement uses TRBV5-1 and TRBJ1-4; D is possibly TRBD1 (5 bases). The CDR3 consists of 16 residues. The germline V and J ends were trimmed by 4 bases and 0 bases, with 13 bases remaining between them. Germline lookup yields CDR1 SGHRS and CDR2 YFSETQ. CDR3 region: CASSPGLLATNEKLFF. The CDR3 DNA reads TGCGCCAGCAGCCCGGGACTTCTTGCAACTAATGAAAAACTGTTTTTT.

The V call is TRBV7-8, the J call TRBJ1-1; TRBD1 agrees at 12 bases. Trimming cost V 6 bases and J 0 bases; bases outside gene matches: 8. Germline V gives CDR1 SGHVS, CDR2 FQNEAQ. There are 17 residues in the CDR3. CDR3 region: CASSYPGQGALNTEAFF. In nucleotides, the CDR3 is TGTGCCAGCAGTTACCCGGGACAGGGGGCCCTGAACACTGAAGCTTTCTTT.

The J gene is TRBJ2-3, the V gene TRBV6-6; no definite D call. Germline CDR1 reads MNHNY; CDR2 reads SVGAGI (reference sequence). The CDR3 runs 11 residues. The V and J ends lost 7 bases and 2 bases respectively, with 4 bases between them. Here the CDR3 reads CASKPTDTQYF. CDR3 sequence (DNA): TGTGCCAGCAAACCCACAGATACGCAGTATTTT.

V usage is TRBV6-5 and J usage is TRBJ1-1; 9 nucleotides agree with TRBD1. This CDR3 is 15 amino acids long. V dropped 2 bases and J dropped 1; count of bases not matched to a gene: 2. Germline values: CDR1 MNHEY, CDR2 SVGAGI. CDR3 loop: CASSYGDRANTEAFF. The DNA for the CDR3 is TGTGCCAGCAGTTACGGGGACAGGGCGAACACTGAAGCTTTCTTT.

The chain carries TRBV21-1 and TRBJ2-7; the DNA was not used to check the table's D call, TRBD2. TRBV21-1 is assigned pseudogene status. The CDR3 totals 17 residues. The chain's CDR3 is CASSQREDWAKNYEQYF. The CDR3 bases are TGTGCCAGCAGCCAAAGGGAGGACTGGGCGAAAAACTACGAGCAGTACTTC.

As concerns this clone: One end of the junction does not line up with germline, which may come from a read error. The chain joins TRBV14 to TRBJ2-7; the match to TRBD1 covers 9 bases. CDR1 is SGHDN and CDR2 is FVKESK in the germline V gene. This CDR3 comprises 13 residues. The CDR3 DNA reads TGTGCCAGCAGCCCCGGGACAGGGTTTCGAACGGACTTC. Translating it yields CASSPGTGFRTDF.

J is TRBJ2-7 and V is TRBV4-2; TRBD2 is a possible D gene (5 bases). CDR1 is LGHNA, CDR2 YNFKEQ, per germline. V was trimmed by 0 bases and J by 1 base, leaving 10 bases between them. The CDR3 has 15 residues. DNA for the CDR3: TGTGCCAGCAGCCAAGATACTAGTTTTTCCTACGAGCAGTACTTC. It is translated as CASSQDTSFSYEQYF.

This clone showed up just once. This chain links TRBV7-2 with TRBJ2-2; 7 bases agree with TRBD2. The CDR3 has 16 residues. J gave up 8 bases and V 0 bases, and 9 bases lay outside the gene matches. Germline values: CDR1 SGHTA, CDR2 FQGNSA. The CDR3 nucleotides are TGTGCCAGCAGCTTAGCCCTCCCGGGGAGGGGTGGGGAGCTGTTTTTT. Translated: CASSLALPGRGGELFF.

This chain links TRBV29-1 with TRBJ1-1; D call uncertain. Trimming took 5 bases from V and 0 from J, leaving 10 bases between them. From germline, CDR1 is SQVTM and CDR2 ANQGSEA. The CDR3 spans 13 residues. DNA of the CDR3: TGCAGCGTTATCCGGTTCCTGAACACTGAAGCTTTCTTT. Encoded protein: CSVIRFLNTEAFF.

This chain links TRBV19 with TRBJ1-5; D gene unclear. The CDR3 is made up of 15 amino acids. Germline CDR1 and CDR2: LNHDA and SQIVND (reference sequence). The ends were cut back, 3 bases at V and 4 bases at J, with 13 bases in the middle. The CDR3 DNA is TGTGCCAGTAGTATTATCCCAGGAGGGAATCAGCCCCAGCATTTT. Protein sequence: CASSIIPGGNQPQHF.

CDR3 loop: CASSLATLGTGNTIYF. The CDR3 DNA reads TGCGCCAGCAGCTTGGCCACCCTTGGTACAGGAAACACCATATATTTT. The V and J genes are TRBV5-1 and TRBJ1-3; unclear D gene. V shed 0 bases and J shed 4 bases, with 14 bases lying between them. The germline V gene has CDR1 SGHRS and CDR2 YFSETQ. This CDR3 is built from 16 residues.

The J gene is TRBJ2-1, the V gene TRBV7-2, with D perhaps matching TRBD1 (7 bases). Germline CDR1 reads SGHTA; CDR2 reads FQGNSA. The CDR3 contains 15 residues. Trimming removed 4 bases from V and 4 bases from J, with 14 bases in between. The CDR3 sequence: CASSSGGTTYNEQFF. The DNA of the CDR3 is TGTGCCAGCAGCTCAGGGGGGACAACTTACAATGAGCAGTTCTTC.

This clone showed up just a few times. The gene calls are TRBV7-9 and TRBJ1-2; 8 positions agree with TRBD1. Germline V CDR1 and CDR2: SEHNR, FQNEAQ (reference sequence). The CDR3 is made up of 17 amino acids. The V and J ends lost 5 bases and 5 bases, in that order; junction bases with no gene match: 16. CDR3 in DNA: TGTGCCAGCAGCCCTAAGGACAGGGAGAGTTTCGGGTATGGCTACACCTTC. Translating gives CASSPKDRESFGYGYTF.

The J gene is TRBJ2-5, the V gene TRBV7-9, with 8 nucleotides matching TRBD2. V lost 5 bases, J lost 2 bases, and 13 bases stayed unmatched. The CDR3 covers 17 residues. CDR1 is SEHNR and CDR2 is FQNEAQ in the germline V gene (reference sequence). The CDR3 loop is CASSPPLGGRWQETQYF. The CDR3 DNA sequence: TGTGCCAGCAGCCCCCCCTTGGGCGGGAGGTGGCAAGAGACCCAGTACTTC. Based on the CDR3 plus reference TRBV7-9 and TRBJ2-5, the full variable domain is DTGVSQNPRHKITKRGQNVTFRCDPISEHNRLYWYRQTLGQGPEFLTYFQNEAQLEKSRLLSDRFSAERPKGSFSTLEIQRTEQGDSAMYLCASSPPLGGRWQETQYFGPGTRLLVL.

Comments on this clone: Within the sample, other DNA sequences also encode this same CDR3. The rearrangement uses TRBV29-1 and TRBJ1-1; TRBD1 matches 8 bases. Trimming cost V 6 bases and J 0 bases; bases outside gene matches: 3. Per germline, CDR1 SQVTM and CDR2 ANQGSEA. CDR3 length equals 13 residues. The CDR3 sequence is CSVATGVNTEAFF. CDR3 DNA: TGCAGCGTCGCGACAGGGGTGAACACTGAAGCTTTCTTT.

The V call is TRBV10-3, the J call TRBJ2-4; a weak D match, TRBD1 (6 bases). Germline CDR1 and CDR2: ENHRY and SYGVKD. The CDR3 consists of 13 residues. Trimming stripped 6 bases from V and 5 bases from J, with 11 bases between. In DNA, the CDR3 is TGTGCCATCAGGCGACAGGACCAAAACATTCAGTACTTC. Protein sequence: CAIRRQDQNIQYF.

V is TRBV10-1 and J is TRBJ2-1, with 9 bases that match TRBD2. This CDR3 has 15 residues. Germline V gene sequence: CDR1 WNHNN, CDR2 SYGVQD (reference sequence). Trimming cost V 2 bases and J 9 bases; bases outside gene matches: 8. The CDR3 DNA sequence: TGCGCCAGCAGTGAGAGTCGCGGGAGGGCCTTTGAGCAGTTCTTC. It is translated as CASSESRGRAFEQFF.

This sequence joins TRBV5-6 and TRBJ2-7, with a possible D match to TRBD1 (6 bases). The V end was cut by 0 bases, the J end by 1 base, with 11 bases between. The V gene's germline CDR1 is SGHDT and CDR2 YYEEEE. The CDR3 spans 15 residues. The CDR3 spells CASSLGYRVSYEQYF. The CDR3 DNA reads TGTGCCAGCAGCTTGGGTTACAGGGTGTCCTACGAGCAGTACTTC.

This chain connects TRBV5-1 to TRBJ1-2; a weak D match, TRBD1 (5 bases). This CDR3 region has 12 residues. Looked up from germline, CDR1 is SGHRS and CDR2 is YFSETQ. Trimming pared 4 bases from V and 6 bases from J, leaving 10 bases between. The CDR3 loop reads CASSVGVHGYTF. The CDR3, as DNA: TGCGCCAGCAGCGTGGGGGTCCATGGCTACACCTTC.

This rearrangement joins TRBV7-9 to TRBJ2-5, with TRBD1 as a possible D gene (7 bases). Trimming pared 4 bases from V and 5 bases from J, leaving 20 bases between. The CDR3 extends over 16 amino acids. Per the germline V gene, CDR1 is SEHNR and CDR2 is FQNEAQ (reference sequence). DNA of the CDR3: TGTGCCAGCAGCTCCTTGGGACTGAGGGGGCTCGAGACCCAGTACTTC. Amino acids: CASSSLGLRGLETQYF.

The chain has TRBV2 and TRBJ1-5; TRBD1 agrees at 8 bases. CDR3 size: 16 residues. Germline-derived CDR1 and CDR2 are SNHLY and FYNNEI. Trimming cost V 5 bases and J 4 bases; bases outside gene matches: 10. CDR3 sequence: CASSWDRSIGNQPQHF. The CDR3 nucleotides read TGTGCCAGCAGTTGGGACAGGAGCATCGGAAATCAGCCCCAGCATTTT.